The source of this TCR beta chain is a study of blood T cell repertoires in COVID-19. About the research overall: PBMCs, B-cell-depleted T cells, or T cells provided the cDNA or gDNA that made up the material.

Original analysis: It was from reference gene primer amplification that nucleated cell counts were estimated. This table comes from immunoSEQ multiplex PCR, and its TCRdb copy is limited to in-frame clones, with some not included. From that table come the V and J calls and clone size; the DNA was used to work out D and trimming. The sample yields more than 85,000 clones, around 84% seen once. CDR3 length: 15 residues. With 3 bases removed from V and 6 bases from J, the gap between germline ends came to 17 bases. Looked up from germline, CDR1 is LNHDA and CDR2 is SQIVND (reference sequence). This receptor was identified in a man at least 80 years old with acute or convalescent COVID-19. Sequences were obtained from peripheral blood. The chain uses TRBV19 and TRBJ1-1; D not resolved. The CDR3 bases are TGTGCCAGTAGTATCGCCGGGTCTGCGCGGCCTGAAGCTTTCTTT. This sequence encodes CASSIAGSARPEAFF.